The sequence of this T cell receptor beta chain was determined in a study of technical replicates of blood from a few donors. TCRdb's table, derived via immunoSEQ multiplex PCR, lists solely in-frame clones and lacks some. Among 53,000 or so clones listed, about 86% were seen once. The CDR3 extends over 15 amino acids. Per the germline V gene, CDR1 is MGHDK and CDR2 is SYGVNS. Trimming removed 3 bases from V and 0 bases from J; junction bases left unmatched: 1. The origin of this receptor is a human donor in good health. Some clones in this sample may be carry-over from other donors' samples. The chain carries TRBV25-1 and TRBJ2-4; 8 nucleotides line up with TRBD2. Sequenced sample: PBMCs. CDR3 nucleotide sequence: TGTGCCAGCAGTGAGCTAGCGGGAGCCAAAAACATTCAGTACTTC. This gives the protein CASSELAGAKNIQYF. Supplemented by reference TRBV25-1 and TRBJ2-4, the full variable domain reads EADIYQTPRYLVIGTGKKITLECSQTMGHDKMYWYQQDPGMELHLIHYSYGVNSTEKGDLSSESTVSRIRTEHFPLTLESARPSHTSQYLCASSELAGAKNIQYFGAGTRLSVL.